This TCR beta chain was identified in a study of T cell responses to AZD1222 COVID-19 vaccine. Method: immunoSEQ multiplex PCR; TCRdb's copy keeps in-frame clones and lacks some. The sample lists 180,000 or so clones; about nine tenths were seen once. Turning to this clone: The target antigen is unknown.

General study results and limits: An increase in Spike-specific TCR breadth and depth was observed after two AZD1222 doses. Reports indicate that nearly half of spike-specific TCRs are directed at unmutated variant regions. Donors were largely white British and mainly female; clonal diversity was possibly underestimated.

The material sequenced was peripheral blood, taken 28 days after the second AZD1222 dose. This clonotype originated in an adult who received the AZD1222 COVID-19 vaccine.

CDR3 amino acids: CASSFRGGARTEAFF. CDR3 nucleotides: TGTGCCAGCAGCTTCCGCGGGGGGGCGCGAACTGAAGCTTTCTTT. The chain has TRBV7-9 and TRBJ1-1; possibly TRBD1 for D (6 bases). Germline lookup yields CDR1 SEHNR and CDR2 FQNEAQ (reference sequence). The CDR3 has 15 residues. The ends were cut back, 3 bases at V and 5 bases at J, with 16 bases in the middle.